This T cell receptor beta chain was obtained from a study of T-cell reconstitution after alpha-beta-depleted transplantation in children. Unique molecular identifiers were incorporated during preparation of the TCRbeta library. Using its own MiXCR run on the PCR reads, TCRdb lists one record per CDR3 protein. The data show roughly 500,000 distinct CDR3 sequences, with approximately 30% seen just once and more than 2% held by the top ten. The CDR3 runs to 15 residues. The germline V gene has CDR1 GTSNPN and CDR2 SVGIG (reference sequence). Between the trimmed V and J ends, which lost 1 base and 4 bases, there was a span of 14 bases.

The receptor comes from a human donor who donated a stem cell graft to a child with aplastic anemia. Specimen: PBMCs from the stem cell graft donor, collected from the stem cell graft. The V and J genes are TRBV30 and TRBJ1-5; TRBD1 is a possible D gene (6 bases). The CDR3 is CAWSGGASGNQPQHF. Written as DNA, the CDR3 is TGTGCCTGGAGTGGGGGGGCTTCGGGAAATCAGCCCCAGCATTTT.